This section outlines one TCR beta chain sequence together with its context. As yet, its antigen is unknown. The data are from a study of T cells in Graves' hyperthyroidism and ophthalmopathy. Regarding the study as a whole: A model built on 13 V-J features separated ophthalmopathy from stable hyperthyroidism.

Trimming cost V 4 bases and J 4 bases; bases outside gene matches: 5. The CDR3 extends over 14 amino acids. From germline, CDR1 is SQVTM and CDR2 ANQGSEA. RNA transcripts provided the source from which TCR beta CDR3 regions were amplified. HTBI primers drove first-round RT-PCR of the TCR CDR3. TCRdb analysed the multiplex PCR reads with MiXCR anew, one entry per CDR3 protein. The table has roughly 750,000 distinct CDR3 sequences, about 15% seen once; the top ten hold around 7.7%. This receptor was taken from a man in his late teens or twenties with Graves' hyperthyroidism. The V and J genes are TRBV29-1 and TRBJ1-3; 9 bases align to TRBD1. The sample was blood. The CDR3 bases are TGCAGCGTTGCCGGGACAGGGAACGGAAACACCATATATTTT. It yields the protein CSVAGTGNGNTIYF.